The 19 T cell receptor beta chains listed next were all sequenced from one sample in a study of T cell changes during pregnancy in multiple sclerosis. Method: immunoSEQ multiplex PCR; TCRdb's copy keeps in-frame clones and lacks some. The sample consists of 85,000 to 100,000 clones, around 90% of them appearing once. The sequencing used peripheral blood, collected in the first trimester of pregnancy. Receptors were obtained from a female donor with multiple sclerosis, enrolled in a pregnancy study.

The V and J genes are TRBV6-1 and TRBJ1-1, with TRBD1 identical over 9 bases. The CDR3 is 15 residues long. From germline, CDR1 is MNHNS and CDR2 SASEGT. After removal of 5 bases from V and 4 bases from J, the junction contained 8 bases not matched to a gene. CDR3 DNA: TGTGCCAGCAGTTCTATACAGGGGGCATCCACTGAAGCTTTCTTT. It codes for CASSSIQGASTEAFF.

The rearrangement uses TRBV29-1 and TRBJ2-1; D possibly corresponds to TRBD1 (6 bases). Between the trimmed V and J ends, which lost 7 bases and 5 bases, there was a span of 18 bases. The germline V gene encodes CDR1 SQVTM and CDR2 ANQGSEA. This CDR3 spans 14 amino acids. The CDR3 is CSGGQAGPNNEQFF. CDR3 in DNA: TGCAGCGGGGGGCAGGCAGGGCCAAACAATGAGCAGTTCTTC.

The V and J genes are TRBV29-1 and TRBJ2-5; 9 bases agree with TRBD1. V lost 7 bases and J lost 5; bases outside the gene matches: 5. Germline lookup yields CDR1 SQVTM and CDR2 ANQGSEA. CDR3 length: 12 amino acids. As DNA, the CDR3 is TGCAGCGGTGGACAGGGGTGGGAGACCCAGTACTTC. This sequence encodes CSGGQGWETQYF.

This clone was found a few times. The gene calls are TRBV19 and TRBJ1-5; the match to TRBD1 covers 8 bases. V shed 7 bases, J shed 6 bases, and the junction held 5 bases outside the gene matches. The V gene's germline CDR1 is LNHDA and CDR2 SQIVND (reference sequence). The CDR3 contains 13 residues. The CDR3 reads CASNDRGGQPQHF. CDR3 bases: TGTGCCAGTAATGACAGGGGCGGTCAGCCCCAGCATTTT. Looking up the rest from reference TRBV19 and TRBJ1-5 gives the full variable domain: DGGITQSPKYLFRKEGQNVTLSCEQNLNHDAMYWYRQDPGQGLRLIYYSQIVNDFQKGDIAEGYSVSREKKESFPLTVTSAQKNPTAFYLCASNDRGGQPQHFGDGTRLSIL.

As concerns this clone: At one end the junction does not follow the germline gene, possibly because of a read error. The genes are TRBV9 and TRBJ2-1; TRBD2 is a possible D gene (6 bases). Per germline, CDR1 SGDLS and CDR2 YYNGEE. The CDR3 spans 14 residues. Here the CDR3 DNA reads TGTGCCAGCAGCGTAAGGGACTCCAACAATGAGCAGTTCTTC. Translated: CASSVRDSNNEQFF.

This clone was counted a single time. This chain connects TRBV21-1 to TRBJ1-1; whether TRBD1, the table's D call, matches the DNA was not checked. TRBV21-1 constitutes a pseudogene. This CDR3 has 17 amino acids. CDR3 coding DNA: TGTGCCAGCAGCTTACAACATCTACAGGGATTTAACACTGAAGCTTTCTTT. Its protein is CASSLQHLQGFNTEAFF.

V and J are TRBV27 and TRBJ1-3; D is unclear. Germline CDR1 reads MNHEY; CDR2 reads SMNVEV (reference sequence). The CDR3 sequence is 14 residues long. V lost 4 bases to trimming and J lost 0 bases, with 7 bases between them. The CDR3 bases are TGTGCCAGCAGTTCCGGGAGCTCTGGAAACACCATATATTTT. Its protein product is CASSSGSSGNTIYF.

The CDR3 sequence is CSVEGRGPYNEQFF. In nucleotides, the CDR3 is TGCAGCGTTGAAGGCAGGGGACCCTACAATGAGCAGTTCTTC. This chain uses TRBV29-1 with TRBJ2-1; a possible D gene is TRBD1 (6 bases). V lost 1 base and J lost 2, with 9 bases in between. Germline V gene sequence: CDR1 SQVTM, CDR2 ANQGSEA. This CDR3 has 14 amino acids.

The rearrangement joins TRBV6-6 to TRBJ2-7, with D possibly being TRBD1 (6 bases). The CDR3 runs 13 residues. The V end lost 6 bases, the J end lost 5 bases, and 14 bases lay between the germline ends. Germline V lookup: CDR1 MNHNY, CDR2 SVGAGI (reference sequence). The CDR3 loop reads CASREQGRNEQYF. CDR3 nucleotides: TGTGCCAGCAGAGAACAGGGTCGGAACGAGCAGTACTTC.

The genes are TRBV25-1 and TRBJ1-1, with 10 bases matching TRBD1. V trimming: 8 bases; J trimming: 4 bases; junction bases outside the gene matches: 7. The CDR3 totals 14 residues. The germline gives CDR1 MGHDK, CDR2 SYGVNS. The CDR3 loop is CASRQGASVTEAFF. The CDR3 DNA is TGTGCCAGCCGACAGGGGGCGAGTGTCACTGAAGCTTTCTTT.

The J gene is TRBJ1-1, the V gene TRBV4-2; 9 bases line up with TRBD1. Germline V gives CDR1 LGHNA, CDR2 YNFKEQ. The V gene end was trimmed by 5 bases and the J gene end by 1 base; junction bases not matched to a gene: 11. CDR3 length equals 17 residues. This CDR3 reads CASSSRQGVIGNTEAFF. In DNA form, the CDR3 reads TGTGCCAGCAGCTCACGACAGGGGGTGATAGGGAACACTGAAGCTTTCTTT.

In nucleotides, the CDR3 is TGCAGCGTTGATGGGAGCTCCTACAATGAGCAGTTCTTC. It specifies CSVDGSSYNEQFF. The rearrangement links TRBV29-1 to TRBJ2-1, with a tentative D call TRBD2 (5 bases). The CDR3 runs 13 residues. Germline V gene data show CDR1 as SQVTM and CDR2 as ANQGSEA. The V end was cut by 3 bases, the J end by 0 bases, with 6 bases between.

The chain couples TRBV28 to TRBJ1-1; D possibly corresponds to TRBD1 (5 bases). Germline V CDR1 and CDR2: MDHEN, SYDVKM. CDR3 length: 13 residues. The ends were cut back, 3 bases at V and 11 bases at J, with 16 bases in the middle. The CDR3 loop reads CASSFPSGNEAFF. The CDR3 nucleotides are TGTGCCAGCAGTTTCCCTTCAGGGAATGAGGCTTTCTTT.

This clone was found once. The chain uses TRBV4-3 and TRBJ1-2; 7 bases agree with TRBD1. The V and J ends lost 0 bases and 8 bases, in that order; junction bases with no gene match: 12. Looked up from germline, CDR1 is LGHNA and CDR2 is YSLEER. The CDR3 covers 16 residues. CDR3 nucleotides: TGCGCCAGCAGCCAAGACGACAGGGCAAAGACGGGGGGCTACACCTTC. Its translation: CASSQDDRAKTGGYTF.

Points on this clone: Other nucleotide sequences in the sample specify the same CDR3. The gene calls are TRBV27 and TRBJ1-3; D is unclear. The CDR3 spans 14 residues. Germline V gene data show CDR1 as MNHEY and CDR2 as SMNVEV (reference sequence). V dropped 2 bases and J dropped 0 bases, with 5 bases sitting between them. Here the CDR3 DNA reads TGTGCCAGCAGTTTACGAGGCTCTGGAAACACCATATATTTT. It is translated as CASSLRGSGNTIYF.

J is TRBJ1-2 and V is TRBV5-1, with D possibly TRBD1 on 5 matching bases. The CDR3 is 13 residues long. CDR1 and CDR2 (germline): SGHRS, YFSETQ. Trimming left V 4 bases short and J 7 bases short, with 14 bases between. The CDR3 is CASSPGDWPGYTF. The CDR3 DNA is TGCGCCAGCAGCCCGGGGGACTGGCCTGGCTACACCTTC.

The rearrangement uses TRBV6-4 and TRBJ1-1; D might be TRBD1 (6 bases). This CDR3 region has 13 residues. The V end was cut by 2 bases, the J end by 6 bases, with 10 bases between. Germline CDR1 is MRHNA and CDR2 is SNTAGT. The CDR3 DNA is TGTGCCAGCAGTGACGCGGACAGCTCTGAAGCTTTCTTT. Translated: CASSDADSSEAFF.

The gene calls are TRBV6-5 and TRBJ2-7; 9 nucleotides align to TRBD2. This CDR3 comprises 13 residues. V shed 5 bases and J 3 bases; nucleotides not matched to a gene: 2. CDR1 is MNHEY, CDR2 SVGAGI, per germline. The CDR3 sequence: CASSLLAGYEQYF. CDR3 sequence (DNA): TGTGCCAGCAGTCTACTAGCGGGCTACGAGCAGTACTTC.

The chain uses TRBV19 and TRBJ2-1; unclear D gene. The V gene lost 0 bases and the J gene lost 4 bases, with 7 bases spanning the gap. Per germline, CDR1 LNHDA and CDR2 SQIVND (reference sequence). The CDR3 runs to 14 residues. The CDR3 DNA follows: TGTGCCAGTAGTATAGATCCTTCGTACAATGAGCAGTTCTTC. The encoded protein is CASSIDPSYNEQFF.